The sequence of this TCR beta chain was determined in a study of Graves' ophthalmopathy and Graves' hyperthyroidism. Study-wide background: Peripheral blood sampling preceded any treatment and occurred at initial diagnosis. General study findings and limits: A classifier, a 13-signature model, separated ophthalmopathy from stable hyperthyroidism with 87.88% sensitivity and around 80% specificity. Among expanded thyroid clonotypes above 0.001 frequency, most also occurred in blood.

The CDR3 spans 14 residues. V dropped 5 bases and J dropped 5; count of bases not matched to a gene: 6. Germline V CDR1 and CDR2: LGHNT, FRNRAP. Amplification targeted the TCR beta CDR3 regions, with RNA transcripts as the source material. HTBI primers were employed in first-round RT-PCR, then a second-round multiplex PCR followed. TCRdb reprocessed the multiplex PCR reads with MiXCR, giving one entry per CDR3 protein. The sample lists about 210,000 distinct CDR3 sequences, 25% to 30% occurring once. It was from roughly 10 ml of fresh peripheral blood that the PBMCs came. This clonotype was observed at least ten times. Its specificity is not known.

Sequenced material: peripheral blood. The rearrangement joins TRBV12-5 to TRBJ1-1; 9 positions agree with TRBD1. The TCR originated in a man aged 50 or older with Graves' ophthalmopathy. CDR3 loop: CASGLQGARTEAFF. CDR3 nucleotides: TGTGCTAGTGGTCTACAGGGGGCGAGAACTGAAGCTTTCTTT. Supplemented by reference TRBV12-5 and TRBJ1-1, the full variable domain reads DARVTQTPRHKVTEMGQEVTMRCQPILGHNTVFWYRQTMMQGLELLAYFRNRAPLDDSGMPKDRFSAEMPDATLATLKIQPSEPRDSAVYFCASGLQGARTEAFFGQGTRLTVV.